What follows describes a single TCR beta chain. Its antigen is unknown. Trimming removed 0 bases from V and 8 bases from J; junction bases left unmatched: 11. CDR1 is SGHTA, CDR2 FQGNSA, per germline. The CDR3 length is 17 residues. The sample originates from a study of cytomegalovirus exposure and HLA in healthy donors. Background on the study: Within an early data release were about 80 million unique TCRs drawn from HLA-typed donors. Study-wide findings and caveats: In an earlier analysis, about 87% or about 30%: the productive usage of most TCR beta V segments. Reports showed the classifier diagnosing cytomegalovirus status with high specificity and sensitivity. Later analysis showed TCR association rates varying by HLA locus, highest for DRB1 and lowest for HLA-C.

The PCR ran on 60 Vbeta and 13 Jbeta primers. The repertoire was sequenced with immunoSEQ multiplex PCR; TCRdb's copy has only in-frame clones and lacks some. The data hold 95,000 to 150,000 clones, with about 81% observed a single time. V usage is TRBV7-2 and J usage is TRBJ2-1; the match to TRBD2 covers 9 bases. The sequence came from a woman in her thirties in good health and CMV-seronegative. The specimen sequenced was PBMCs. The CDR3 region has the DNA TGTGCCAGCAGCTTAGCGCGAGGGCTAGCGGGGTGGCATGAGCAGTTCTTC. Protein: CASSLARGLAGWHEQFF.